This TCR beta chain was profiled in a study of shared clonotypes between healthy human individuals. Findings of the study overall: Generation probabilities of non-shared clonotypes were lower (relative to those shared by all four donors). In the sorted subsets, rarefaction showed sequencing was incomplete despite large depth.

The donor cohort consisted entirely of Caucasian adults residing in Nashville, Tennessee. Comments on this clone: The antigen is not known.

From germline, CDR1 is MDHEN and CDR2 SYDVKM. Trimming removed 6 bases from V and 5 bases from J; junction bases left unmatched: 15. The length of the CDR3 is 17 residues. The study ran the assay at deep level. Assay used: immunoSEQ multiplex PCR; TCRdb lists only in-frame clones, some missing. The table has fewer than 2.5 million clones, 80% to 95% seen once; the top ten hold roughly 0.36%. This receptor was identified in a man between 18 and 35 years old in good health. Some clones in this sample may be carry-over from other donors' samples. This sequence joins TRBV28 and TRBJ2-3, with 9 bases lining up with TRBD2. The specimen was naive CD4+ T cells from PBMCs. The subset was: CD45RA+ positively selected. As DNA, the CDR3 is TGTGCCAGCAGCTCCGTCCGGCGGGAGGGCCGAGGAGATACGCAGTATTTT. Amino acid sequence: CASSSVRREGRGDTQYF.